Described below is a single TCR beta chain sequence and its context. Antigen: not known. This sample stems from a study of CD8+CD57+ T cells in acquired aplastic anemia. CDR3 and TCR beta VDJ profiling relied on genomic DNA as the template. TCRdb called the reads again in MiXCR, with one record for every CDR3 protein. The repertoire holds under 200,000 distinct CDR3 sequences, with around 45% as singletons. Individuals selected for sequencing had exhibited CD8+CD57+ cell expansion on flow cytometry. The study's findings and limits: Roughly 27 sequences, all CD8+ CDR3, were shared between patients and controls. Any difference that existed in CD8+ Simpson's diversity between patients and controls was not significant.

CDR1 is WNHNN, CDR2 SYGVQD, per germline (reference sequence). The CDR3 is 17 amino acids. V gave up 6 bases and J gave up 0 bases, with 21 bases separating them. The clonotype comes from a human donor with aplastic anemia. The chain combines TRBV10-1 with TRBJ2-7; D is perhaps TRBD1 (5 bases). Material for sequencing was sorted CD4+, CD8+, or CD8+CD57+ T cells (not recorded which) from PBMCs. The CDR3 sequence: CASRLPSPQEASYEQYF. The CDR3 nucleotides read TGCGCCAGCAGACTTCCCAGCCCACAGGAAGCCTCCTACGAGCAGTACTTC.